The rows below give T cell receptor beta chains drawn from one sample of a study of shared clonotypes between healthy human individuals. Clones were sequenced by immunoSEQ multiplex PCR, and TCRdb holds only the in-frame ones, with some missing. The profile shows about 110,000 clones, over 65% of them singletons. Material for sequencing was memory CD8+ T cells sorted from blood. The receptors originated from a young woman in good health. The CDR3 runs from the conserved cysteine through the conserved F or W. A D gene is named only where the DNA matches it firmly. A row's size may be missing; if present it is once, few, many or a size class.

j_call | clone_size | v_call | cdr3_length | d_call | cdr3_aa | cdr3_nt
TRBJ2-7 | - | TRBV25-1 | 13 | - | CASSDRQTSEQYF | TGTGCCAGCAGTGACCGACAGACCTCCGAGCAGTACTTC
TRBJ2-7 | - | TRBV4-2 | 17 | - | CASSQDRKTEKAYEQYF | TGTGCCAGCAGCCAAGACCGGAAAACAGAAAAGGCCTACGAGCAGTACTTC
TRBJ1-2 | many | TRBV28 | 14 | - | CASSSGFRGEGYTF | TGTGCCAGCAGCTCCGGATTTCGGGGCGAAGGCTACACCTTC
TRBJ2-1 | many | TRBV6-4 | 14 | - | CASRADLESGIQFF | TGTGCCAGCAGAGCAGACCTAGAGTCGGGGATACAGTTCTTC
TRBJ2-2 | - | TRBV7-9 | 15 | - | CASRELDLNTGELFF | TGTGCCAGCAGAGAACTAGACCTAAACACCGGGGAGCTGTTTTTT
TRBJ1-1 | few | TRBV19 | 14 | - | CASRRTAGMPEAFF | TGTGCCAGTAGGAGGACAGCAGGAATGCCTGAAGCTTTCTTT
TRBJ2-1 | few | TRBV19 | 15 | - | CASSPAAPFYNEQFF | TGTGCCAGTAGTCCGGCCGCTCCGTTTTACAATGAGCAGTTCTTC
TRBJ2-5 | - | TRBV15 | 12 | - | CATSRVQETQYF | TGTGCCACCAGCAGAGTTCAAGAGACCCAGTACTTC
TRBJ2-7 | - | TRBV18 | 13 | - | CASSQGGTTEQYF | TGTGCCAGCTCCCAAGGGGGGACGACCGAGCAGTACTTC
TRBJ2-7 | - | TRBV6-1 | 13 | - | CASSPRFPYEQYF | TGTGCCAGCAGCCCTAGGTTCCCTTACGAGCAGTACTTC
TRBJ1-1 | few | TRBV5-5 | 14 | - | CASSLAWGSTEAFF | TGTGCCAGCAGCTTGGCCTGGGGGAGTACTGAAGCTTTCTTT
TRBJ2-7 | - | TRBV9 | 15 | TRBD2 | CASSVATSPTEEQYF | TGTGCCAGCAGCGTGGCGACTAGCCCGACGGAGGAGCAGTACTTC
TRBJ2-7 | - | TRBV7-9 | 13 | TRBD1 | CASRRDSDYEQYF | TGTGCCAGCAGAAGGGACAGCGACTACGAGCAGTACTTC
TRBJ2-7 | once | TRBV7-2 | 15 | - | CASSPIQGPLYEQYF | TGTGCCAGCAGCCCCATCCAGGGGCCCCTTTACGAGCAGTACTTC
TRBJ1-4 | - | TRBV7-9 | 13 | - | CASSLMPDEKLFF | TGTGCCAGCAGCTTAATGCCCGACGAAAAACTGTTTTTT
TRBJ2-6 | many | TRBV28 | 15 | - | CASRYTISGANVLTF | TGTGCCAGCCGCTACACGATCTCTGGGGCCAACGTCCTGACTTTC
TRBJ2-1 | few | TRBV6-4 | 14 | TRBD2 | CASSAAGAGDEQFF | TGTGCCAGCAGTGCGGCGGGAGCTGGGGATGAGCAGTTCTTC
TRBJ2-3 | - | TRBV27 | 15 | TRBD2 | CASSFASGYTDTQYF | TGTGCCAGCAGTTTCGCTAGCGGATACACAGATACGCAGTATTTT
TRBJ2-1 | - | TRBV9 | 16 | - | CASSVDSGTVYNEQFF | TGTGCCAGCAGCGTAGATTCAGGGACGGTCTACAATGAGCAGTTCTTC
TRBJ2-1 | - | TRBV5-6 | 14 | - | CASSPREKGHEQFF | TGTGCCAGCAGCCCGAGGGAAAAGGGGCATGAGCAGTTCTTC
TRBJ2-7 | - | TRBV7-6 | 16 | TRBD2 | CASSFIPSGEAYEQYF | TGTGCCAGCAGCTTTATCCCTAGCGGAGAAGCCTACGAGCAGTACTTC
TRBJ2-7 | - | TRBV9 | 16 | - | CASSPGDSITRYEQYF | TGTGCCAGCAGCCCTGGGGACTCCATAACCAGATACGAGCAGTACTTC
TRBJ1-5 | - | TRBV7-9 | 15 | - | CASSSTVGSNQPQHF | TGTGCCAGCAGCTCGACAGTGGGGAGCAATCAGCCCCAGCATTTT
TRBJ2-7 | - | TRBV29-1 | 13 | - | CSAGAGDHYEQYF | TGCAGCGCTGGGGCAGGGGATCACTACGAGCAGTACTTC
TRBJ2-7 | - | TRBV28 | 16 | - | CATLAIRSGEAYEQYF | TGTGCCACCCTAGCCATTCGATCAGGGGAGGCCTACGAGCAGTACTTC
TRBJ2-7 | few | TRBV30 | 13 | - | CAWNLGPGYEQYF | TGTGCCTGGAACTTAGGTCCCGGATACGAGCAGTACTTC
TRBJ2-3 | - | TRBV4-2 | 15 | TRBD1 | CASSRDREGTDTQYF | TGTGCCAGCAGCCGGGACAGGGAGGGCACAGATACGCAGTATTTT
TRBJ1-1 | - | TRBV5-4 | 14 | - | CASSQVAENTEAFF | TGTGCCAGCAGCCAAGTTGCGGAGAACACTGAAGCTTTCTTT
TRBJ2-7 | - | TRBV11-3 | 15 | TRBD2 | CASSQGTSGTYEQYF | TGTGCCAGCAGCCAAGGGACTAGCGGAACCTACGAGCAGTACTTC
TRBJ2-7 | - | TRBV10-3 | 13 | TRBD1 | CATGTGGIYEQYF | TGTGCCACCGGGACAGGGGGCATCTACGAGCAGTACTTC
TRBJ2-7 | - | TRBV27 | 13 | - | CASSSNPPYEQYF | TGTGCCAGCAGTTCTAACCCCCCCTACGAGCAGTACTTC